These T cell receptor beta chains were read from a single sample in a study of blood T cell repertoires in COVID-19. TCRdb's table, derived via immunoSEQ multiplex PCR, lists solely in-frame clones and lacks some. The sample holds roughly 87,000 clones, about 91% seen once. Sequencing was performed on peripheral blood. These receptors all stem from a man aged 60 to 75 with acute or convalescent COVID-19. CDR3s include the opening cysteine and the closing phenylalanine or tryptophan. D genes are given only for firm matches. Clone size appears in some rows only: once, few, many, or a class for an expanded clone.

>TRBV6-5|TRBD1|TRBJ2-7|-
TGTGCCAGCAGAGGGACAGGAGCAGCCTACGAGCAGTACTTC
CASRGTGAAYEQYF
>TRBV6-1|TRBD2|TRBJ2-7|-
TGTGCCAGCAGTGCAGCGGGGCTTTACGAGCAGTACTTC
CASSAAGLYEQYF
>TRBV3-1/TRBV3-2|TRBD1|TRBJ1-1|-
TGTGCCAGCAGCCAAAGTGACAGGGGCGGCACTGAAGCTTTCTTT
CASSQSDRGGTEAFF
>TRBV28|-|TRBJ1-2|-
TGTGCCAGCAGTTTGTCAGGGCTGGGTGGCTACACCTTC
CASSLSGLGGYTF
>TRBV2|-|TRBJ1-2|-
TGTGCCAGCAGTACAGATAGGAACTATGGCTACACCTTC
CASSTDRNYGYTF
>TRBV24-1|TRBD1|TRBJ2-3|once
TGTGCCACCAGTGATTCGGACAGGGGGCCAAAATATTTT
CATSDSDRGPKYF
>TRBV20-1|TRBD1|TRBJ1-6|-
TGCAGTGCTAGTGACAGGGGGATAAGGTCACCCCTCCACTTT
CSASDRGIRSPLHF
>TRBV2|TRBD2|TRBJ2-7|-
TGTGCCAGCTTAGCGGGGATAAACGCCTACGAGCAGTACTTC
CASLAGINAYEQYF
>TRBV7-9|-|TRBJ1-4|once
TGTGCCAGCAATCGGGTGGAAGAAAAACTGTTTTTT
CASNRVEEKLFF
>TRBV25-1|TRBD1|TRBJ2-7|few
TGTGCCAGCACCCAGGGACAGATCTACGAGCAGTACTTC
CASTQGQIYEQYF
>TRBV27|TRBD1|TRBJ2-5|-
TGTGCCAGCCCTGAGCGTTCTATACAGGGGAGTAGGAAGACCCAGTACTTC
CASPERSIQGSRKTQYF
>TRBV29-1|TRBD1|TRBJ2-1|-
TGCAGCGTTTCAGGGGGCTATGAGCAGTTCTTC
CSVSGGYEQFF
>TRBV5-1|-|TRBJ2-7|-
TGCGCCAGCAGCTTGCAGGGATCGGACGAGCAGTACTTC
CASSLQGSDEQYF
>TRBV30|-|TRBJ1-1|few
TGTGCCCAAGGGGGTTTAGGCACTGAAGCTTTCTTT
CAQGGLGTEAFF
>TRBV24-1|TRBD1|TRBJ1-5|-
TGTGCCACCAGTGAGGCCACAGGGGTCCTCAATCAGCCCCAGCATTTT
CATSEATGVLNQPQHF
>TRBV3-1/TRBV3-2|-|TRBJ2-5|-
TGTGCCAGCAGCGGGACTGATGGCCAAGAGACCCAGTACTTC
CASSGTDGQETQYF
>TRBV5-1|TRBD2|TRBJ2-5|-
TGCGCCAGCAGCTTGGGGGGGACTAGCGCCTCCTACGCGGAGACCCAGTACTTC
CASSLGGTSASYAETQYF
>TRBV11-3|TRBD2|TRBJ2-1|-
TGTGCCAGCAGCTTAGTTACTAGCGGGAACAATGAGCAGTTCTTC
CASSLVTSGNNEQFF
>TRBV7-3|TRBD1|TRBJ2-7|-
TGTGCCAGCAGCTTATGGGACAGAGACGAGCAGTACTTC
CASSLWDRDEQYF
>TRBV29-1|TRBD2|TRBJ2-1|-
TGCAGCGTTGAAGGGGGGGGGTTTGGATACAATGAGCAGTTCTTC
CSVEGGGFGYNEQFF
>TRBV9|TRBD1|TRBJ2-2|-
TGTGCCAGCAGCGCTTGGACAGGGGGCACCGGGGAGCTGTTTTTT
CASSAWTGGTGELFF
>TRBV25-1|-|TRBJ2-7|-
TGTGCCAGCAGTGAATTGGTAGCGGCCGCCTACGAGCAGTACTTC
CASSELVAAAYEQYF
>TRBV28|TRBD1|TRBJ1-4|-
TGTGCCAGCAGGCACGGCGGGACAGGGAATAAACTGTTTTTT
CASRHGGTGNKLFF